Presented here are 15 T cell receptor beta chains from one specimen sequenced in a study of T cell responses to AZD1222 COVID-19 vaccine. The assay was immunoSEQ multiplex PCR, and TCRdb's table has in-frame clones only and misses some. Among fewer than 120,000 clones listed, 87% were seen once. This sample comprised peripheral blood, obtained on day 0 of AZD1222 vaccination. These receptors all stem from an adult in good health.

This clone was seen a few times. This sequence joins TRBV14 and TRBJ2-7; 8 nucleotides match TRBD2. V was pared by 3 bases and J by 5 bases, with 18 bases of the junction left unmatched. This CDR3 contains 18 residues. Germline V CDR1 and CDR2: SGHDN, FVKESK. The CDR3: CASSHVSKAGVRVHEQYF. In DNA form, the CDR3 reads TGTGCCAGCAGCCACGTATCAAAAGCGGGAGTAAGGGTACACGAGCAGTACTTC.

This clone showed up just once. CDR3 in amino acids: CASSPGGAVNQPQHF. For the CDR3, the DNA is TGTGCCAGCTCACCTGGGGGGGCCGTCAATCAGCCCCAGCATTTT. The chain has TRBV18 and TRBJ1-5; D might be TRBD1 (6 bases). Trimming stripped 3 bases from V and 3 bases from J, with 12 bases between. Germline V gene sequence: CDR1 KGHSH, CDR2 LQKENI. This CDR3 contains 15 residues.

This clone appeared once. V gene TRBV9 combines with J gene TRBJ1-3; 9 bases are a match to TRBD1. V lost 3 bases and J lost 3; bases outside the gene matches: 7. The CDR3 has 16 amino acids. The germline V gene encodes CDR1 SGDLS and CDR2 YYNGEE. The CDR3 protein is CASSGGTGPIGNTIYF. The CDR3, as DNA: TGTGCCAGCAGCGGAGGGACAGGGCCCATTGGAAACACCATATATTTT.

This clone was observed a few times. This sequence joins TRBV3-1 (or the pseudogene TRBV3-2) and TRBJ1-1, with unresolved D. Germline CDR1 is LGHDT and CDR2 is YNNKEL (reference sequence). V was cut by 3 bases and J by 0 bases, with 11 bases left in between. The length of the CDR3 is 15 residues. CDR3 sequence reads: CASSHYSNMNTEAFF. The CDR3 region has the DNA TGTGCCAGCAGCCACTACAGCAATATGAACACTGAAGCTTTCTTT.

The chain employs TRBV13 and TRBJ2-5; D possibly corresponds to TRBD1 (5 bases). Trimming took 5 bases from V and 4 from J, leaving 11 bases between them. The CDR3 contains 13 residues. Per germline, CDR1 PRHDT and CDR2 FYEKMQ (reference sequence). The CDR3 reads CASSGDSRETQYF. CDR3 nucleotide sequence: TGTGCCAGCAGCGGCGACAGTAGAGAGACCCAGTACTTC.

The chain recombines TRBV18 with TRBJ1-1; possibly TRBD1 for D (5 bases). The CDR3 consists of 13 residues. The V end lost 6 bases, the J end lost 4 bases, and 12 bases lay between the germline ends. The V gene's germline CDR1 is KGHSH and CDR2 LQKENI. Written as DNA, the CDR3 is TGTGCCAGCTCCCGGCAGGGTCTCACTGAAGCTTTCTTT. It translates to CASSRQGLTEAFF.

The chain links TRBV30 to TRBJ1-1; no reliable D call. This CDR3 contains 13 residues. Per the germline V gene, CDR1 is GTSNPN and CDR2 is SVGIG (reference sequence). The V gene lost 2 bases and the J gene lost 1 base, with 8 bases spanning the gap. The CDR3 region has the DNA TGTGCCTGGAGTCGGAGTAGGAACACTGAAGCTTTCTTT. Translated: CAWSRSRNTEAFF.

The rearrangement links TRBV12-3 or TRBV12-4 to TRBJ1-2, with D possibly matching TRBD1 (6 bases). The CDR3 has 13 residues. The V end lost 6 bases, the J end lost 6 bases, and 14 bases lay between the germline ends. CDR3 sequence reads: CASSRPGEDGYTF. The CDR3 DNA is TGTGCCAGCAGCCGACCAGGGGAGGATGGCTACACCTTC.

In nucleotides, the CDR3 is TGTGCCAGCAGCTTGTATGACAGCGACACAGATACGCAGTATTTT. This sequence encodes CASSLYDSDTDTQYF. The chain is built from TRBV5-6 and TRBJ2-3, with D perhaps TRBD1 (5 bases). The CDR3 spans 15 residues. V lost 1 base, J lost 2 bases, and 11 bases lay in between. Germline V gene lookup returns CDR1 SGHDT and CDR2 YYEEEE.

This chain joins TRBV5-1 and TRBJ1-2; D is uncertain. The germline V gene encodes CDR1 SGHRS and CDR2 YFSETQ. The CDR3 contains 15 residues. V gave up 0 bases and J gave up 3 bases, with 12 bases separating them. In DNA form, the CDR3 reads TGCGCCAGCAGCTTGGGGAAAGACCCTCACTATGGCTACACCTTC. As protein: CASSLGKDPHYGYTF.

V gene TRBV28 combines with J gene TRBJ1-2; possible D gene TRBD1, 6 bases. Trimming stripped 7 bases from V and 5 bases from J, with 17 bases between. Germline CDR1 and CDR2: MDHEN and SYDVKM. The CDR3 extends over 14 amino acids. Written as DNA, the CDR3 is TGTGCCAGCACCCCACCGCAGGGGACGTATGGCTACACCTTC. Its protein product is CASTPPQGTYGYTF.

The gene calls are TRBV4-3 and TRBJ1-3; D might be TRBD1 (6 bases). The germline V gene has CDR1 LGHNA and CDR2 YSLEER. This CDR3 comprises 15 residues. The germline V and J ends were trimmed by 3 bases and 2 bases, with 11 bases remaining between them. The CDR3 is CASSQGRGTGNTIYF. In DNA, the CDR3 is TGCGCCAGCAGCCAGGGGAGGGGGACTGGAAACACCATATATTTT.

This clone has a handful of counts. V and J are TRBV19 and TRBJ2-1; the match to TRBD2 covers 10 bases. Germline V lookup: CDR1 LNHDA, CDR2 SQIVND (reference sequence). V lost 3 bases, J lost 7 bases, and 6 bases stayed unmatched. This CDR3 has 15 amino acids. The CDR3 DNA reads as TGTGCCAGTAGTATGGGCGAGCGGGAGGGTAATGAGCAGTTCTTC. Protein: CASSMGEREGNEQFF.

This chain links TRBV9 with TRBJ1-2; D perhaps matches TRBD1 (5 bases). This CDR3 contains 15 residues. Trimming shortened V by 1 base and J by 6 bases, and 16 bases separated the two germline ends. The germline gives CDR1 SGDLS, CDR2 YYNGEE. Here the CDR3 DNA reads TGTGCCAGCAGCGTAAGGAGGGGAAGTGAAGATGGCTACACCTTC. Translating it yields CASSVRRGSEDGYTF.

The chain joins TRBV15 to TRBJ1-4; possibly TRBD1 for D (5 bases). V lost 0 bases and J lost 8, with 16 bases in between. Germline V gene data show CDR1 as LNHNV and CDR2 as YYDKDF (reference sequence). The CDR3 spans 16 residues. The CDR3 region is CATSRDKGRDWEKLFF. In DNA, the CDR3 is TGTGCCACCAGCAGAGATAAGGGCAGGGACTGGGAAAAACTGTTTTTT.